This TCR beta chain comes out of a study of cytomegalovirus exposure and HLA in healthy donors. Study background: Genotyping showed roughly 77% of fewer than 500 donors falling in the Caucasian-associated ancestry cluster. Study results and limitations: A prior analysis recorded that most TCR beta V segments were productive about 90% or about 30% of the time. Reportedly, TCR beta sequences accurately predicted HLA-A and HLA-B alleles in most subjects.

V gave up 5 bases and J gave up 5 bases, with 12 bases separating them. Germline-derived CDR1 and CDR2 are MGHDK and SYGVNS. This CDR3 region has 13 residues. Researchers ran the PCR with 60 Vbeta and 13 Jbeta primers. Profiled with immunoSEQ multiplex PCR; TCRdb holds only in-frame clones, not every one. The sample data list approximately 200,000 clones. A note on this clone: The antigen remains undetermined.

The sequence derives from a boy younger than 18 in good health and CMV-seronegative. Material: PBMCs. This rearrangement joins TRBV25-1 to TRBJ1-2, with TRBD1 as a possible D gene (6 bases). The CDR3 spells CASSQQGRYGYTF. The CDR3 DNA is TGTGCCAGCAGTCAGCAGGGGCGTTATGGCTACACCTTC.